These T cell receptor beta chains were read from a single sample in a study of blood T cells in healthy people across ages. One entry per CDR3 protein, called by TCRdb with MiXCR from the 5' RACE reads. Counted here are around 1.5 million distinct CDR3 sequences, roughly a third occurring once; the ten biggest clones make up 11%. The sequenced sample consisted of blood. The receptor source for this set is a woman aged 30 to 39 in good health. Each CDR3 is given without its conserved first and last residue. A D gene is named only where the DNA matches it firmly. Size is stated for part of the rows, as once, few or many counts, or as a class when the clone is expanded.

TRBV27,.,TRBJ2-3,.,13,ASSLKPGLADTQY
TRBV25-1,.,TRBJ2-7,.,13,ASRGDLGSLYEQY
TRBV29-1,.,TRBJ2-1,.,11,SVVRVSYNEQF
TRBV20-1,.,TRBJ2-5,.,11,SAGVGKQETQY
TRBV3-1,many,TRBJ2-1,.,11,ASSQTKMGEQF
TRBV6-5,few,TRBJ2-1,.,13,ASSSEWGWGNEQF
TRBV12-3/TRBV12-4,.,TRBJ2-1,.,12,ASSPFPRRNEQF
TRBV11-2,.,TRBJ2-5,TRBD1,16,ASSLDLGQGGPRKTQY
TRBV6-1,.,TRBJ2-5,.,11,ASASGHQETQY
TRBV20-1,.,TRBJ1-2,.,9,SAPVVYGYT
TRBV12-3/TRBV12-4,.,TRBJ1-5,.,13,ASTHSDSPNQPQH
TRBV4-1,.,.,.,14,ASSQGQLLFTDTQH
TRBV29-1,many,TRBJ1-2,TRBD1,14,SVDGGRDRGSGGYT
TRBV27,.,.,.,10,AGSRPPGEQY
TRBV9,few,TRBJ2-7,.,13,ASSTAFGFGGEQY
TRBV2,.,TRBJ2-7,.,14,ASSATGATGSYEQY
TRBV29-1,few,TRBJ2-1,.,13,SVGAGISSYNEQF
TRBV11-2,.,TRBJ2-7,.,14,ASRPTPGMASGEQY
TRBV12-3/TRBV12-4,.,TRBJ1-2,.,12,AGTLGTISYGYT
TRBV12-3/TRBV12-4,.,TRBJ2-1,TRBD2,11,ASSRLARYEQF
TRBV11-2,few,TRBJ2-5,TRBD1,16,ASSLVLGGTGTYNEQY
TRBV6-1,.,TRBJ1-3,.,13,ASSDPSKGGNTIY
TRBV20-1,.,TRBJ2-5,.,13,SAPFGRTYQETQY
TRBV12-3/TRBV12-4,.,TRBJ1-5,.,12,ASSFLQGNQPQH
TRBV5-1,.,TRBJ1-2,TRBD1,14,ASSLGQGALDYGYT
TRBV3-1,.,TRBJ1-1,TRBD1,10,ASSRDRGNAF